The 7 T cell receptor beta chains listed next were all sequenced from one sample in a study of early stage breast cancer tumors. Libraries were prepared by immunoSEQ multiplex PCR; TCRdb keeps only in-frame clonotypes and omits some of them. Here the sample spans more than 65,000 clones, over 80% being singletons. Sequencing was carried out using blood. These receptors all stem from a person aged 35 to 50 with breast cancer.

To note about this clone: An end of the junction does not agree with germline; a read error may underlie this. The chain carries TRBV4-2 and TRBJ2-2; 7 nucleotides match TRBD2. CDR3 size: 17 residues. CDR1 is LGHNA, CDR2 YNFKEQ, per germline. The CDR3 is CASSEEGPGGSTGELFF. CDR3 DNA sequence: TGTGCCAGCAGCGAAGAAGGTCCGGGAGGAAGCACCGGGGAGCTGTTTTTT.

The chain recombines TRBV11-2 with TRBJ2-7; 12 positions match TRBD2. Germline assignment: CDR1 SGHAT and CDR2 FQNNGV. The CDR3 totals 17 residues. V trimming: 2 bases; J trimming: 4 bases; junction bases outside the gene matches: 9. The CDR3: CASSLRLAGGPGYEQYF. Written as DNA, the CDR3 is TGTGCCAGCAGCTTAAGGCTAGCGGGAGGGCCAGGATACGAGCAGTACTTC.

This clone showed up just a few times. The chain joins TRBV7-9 to TRBJ2-1; 13 nucleotides line up with TRBD2. Trimming took 5 bases from V and 6 from J; bases not matched to a gene: 10. Germline CDR1 and CDR2: SEHNR and FQNEAQ (reference sequence). The CDR3 length is 17 residues. Here the CDR3 reads CASSGGTSGKSFNEQFF. CDR3 sequence (DNA): TGTGCCAGCAGCGGCGGGACTAGCGGGAAGAGTTTCAATGAGCAGTTCTTC.

The chain has TRBV18 and TRBJ1-2; 9 nucleotides line up with TRBD1. The germline V gene encodes CDR1 KGHSH and CDR2 LQKENI. J was trimmed by 6 bases and V by 3 bases; bases with no gene match: 11. The CDR3 extends over 16 amino acids. CDR3 amino acids: CASSPYRTGEDHGYTF. The CDR3, as DNA: TGTGCCAGCTCACCTTATAGGACAGGGGAAGATCATGGCTACACCTTC.

CDR3 sequence reads: CATADDSGNTIYF. The CDR3 region has the DNA TGTGCCACCGCGGACGACTCTGGAAACACCATATATTTT. The chain links TRBV28 to TRBJ1-3; D not certain. V was pared by 10 bases and J by 0 bases, with 10 bases between. The CDR3 runs 13 residues. Germline values: CDR1 MDHEN, CDR2 SYDVKM.

This rearrangement joins TRBV30 to TRBJ2-1; D unclear. CDR3 length: 11 amino acids. From germline, CDR1 is GTSNPN and CDR2 SVGIG (reference sequence). Trimming shortened V by 3 bases and J by 8 bases, and 8 bases separated the two germline ends. The CDR3 sequence: CAWRHWDEQFF. CDR3 DNA: TGTGCCTGGAGGCACTGGGATGAGCAGTTCTTC.

Here the CDR3 DNA reads TGTGCCAGCAGCTTGGCACCACCGGGACAACCGAACACCGGGGAGCTGTTTTTT. It translates to CASSLAPPGQPNTGELFF. The chain has TRBV5-5 and TRBJ2-2, with D maybe TRBD1 (6 bases). Trimming took off 0 bases at V and 0 bases at J, with 15 bases between the two ends. The germline V gene encodes CDR1 SGHKS and CDR2 YYEKEE (reference sequence). The CDR3 sequence is 18 residues long.